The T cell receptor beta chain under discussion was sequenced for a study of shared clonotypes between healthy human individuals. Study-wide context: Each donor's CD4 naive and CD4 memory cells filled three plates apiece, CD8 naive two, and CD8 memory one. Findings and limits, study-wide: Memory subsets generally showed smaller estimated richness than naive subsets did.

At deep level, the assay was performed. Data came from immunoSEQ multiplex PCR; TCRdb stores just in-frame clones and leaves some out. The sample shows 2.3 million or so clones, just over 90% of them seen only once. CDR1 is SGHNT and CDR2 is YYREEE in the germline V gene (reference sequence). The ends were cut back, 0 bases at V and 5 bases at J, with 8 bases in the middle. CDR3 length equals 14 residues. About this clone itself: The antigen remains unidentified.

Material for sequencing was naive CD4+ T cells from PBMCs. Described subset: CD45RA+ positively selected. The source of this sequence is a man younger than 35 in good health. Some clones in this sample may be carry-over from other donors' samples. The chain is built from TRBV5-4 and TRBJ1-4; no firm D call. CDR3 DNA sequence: TGTGCCAGCAGCTTGGGGGCGGAAAATGAAAAACTGTTTTTT. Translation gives CASSLGAENEKLFF.